One and the same sample provided the 22 T cell receptor beta chains below, sequenced in a study of T cells in Graves' hyperthyroidism and ophthalmopathy. RNA transcripts were the template for amplifying TCR beta CDR3 regions. HTBI primers were the set used in a first-round RT-PCR of the TCR CDR3. MiXCR, applied by TCRdb to the multiplex PCR reads, yields one record per CDR3 protein. Of roughly 400,000 distinct CDR3 sequences in the sample, around 25% were seen once. Sequences were obtained from blood. The receptor set was obtained from a man aged 45 to 65 with Graves' hyperthyroidism.

The sample holds many counts of this clonotype. The rearrangement links TRBV12-3 or TRBV12-4 to TRBJ2-5; D is perhaps TRBD2 (6 bases). The CDR3 totals 14 residues. V dropped 5 bases and J dropped 5 bases, with 15 bases sitting between them. The CDR3 sequence: CASSPRVGRETQYF. CDR3 nucleotides: TGTGCCAGCAGTCCGCGTGTAGGGAGGGAGACCCAGTACTTC.

This clonotype turned up a few times. This sequence joins TRBV12-5 and TRBJ2-7, with TRBD2 as a possible D gene (5 bases). There are 13 residues in the CDR3. V was cut by 3 bases and J by 3 bases, with 9 bases left in between. CDR1 is LGHNT, CDR2 FRNRAP, per germline. Here the CDR3 reads CASGFQEVYEQYF. The DNA for the CDR3 is TGTGCTAGTGGTTTTCAGGAGGTCTACGAGCAGTACTTC.

This clonotype was detected only a few times. The J gene is TRBJ2-5, the V gene TRBV11-2; maybe TRBD1 (6 bases). The CDR3 has 13 amino acids. Germline CDR1 and CDR2: SGHAT and FQNNGV. Trimming cost V 10 bases and J 2 bases, with 14 bases left between them. CDR3 residues: CATSGTYQETQYF. The CDR3 DNA is TGTGCCACCTCCGGGACATATCAAGAGACCCAGTACTTC.

This clonotype was counted ten times or more. The chain recombines TRBV20-1 with TRBJ2-5; perhaps TRBD1 as D (6 bases). V was cut by 6 bases and J by 4 bases, with 15 bases left in between. The CDR3 covers 13 residues. Germline V gene sequence: CDR1 DFQATT, CDR2 SNEGSKA (reference sequence). CDR3 protein: CSAGHRDRETQYF. The CDR3 DNA follows: TGCAGTGCCGGACACAGGGATCGAGAGACCCAGTACTTC.

In regard to this clonotype: Since a much larger clone is just one base distant, this may be a read error. The chain recombines TRBV5-5 with TRBJ2-1, with D hard to call. Germline assignment: CDR1 SGHKS and CDR2 YYEKEE (reference sequence). Trimming removed 2 bases at V and 2 bases at J, with 5 bases between. The CDR3 sequence is 13 residues long. CDR3 protein: CASSFGTYNEQFF. In DNA, the CDR3 is TGTGCCAGCAGCTTCGGAACCTACAATGAGCAGTTCTTC.

Remarks on this clonotype: Without the conserved terminal phenylalanine or tryptophan, this CDR3 likely stems from a read error. The chain combines TRBV28 with TRBJ2-2; maybe TRBD2 (6 bases). Per germline, CDR1 MDHEN and CDR2 SYDVKM. This CDR3 spans 16 amino acids. With 4 bases removed from V and 6 bases from J, the gap between germline ends came to 18 bases. The CDR3 sequence: CASSSPRGRSSGELFL. The CDR3 nucleotides are TGTGCCAGCAGTTCCCCCCGAGGGAGGAGTTCCGGGGAGCTGTTTCTT.

Many counts were recorded for this clonotype. V usage is TRBV7-3 and J usage is TRBJ2-3, with a possible D match to TRBD2 (6 bases). Trimming removed 6 bases from V and 6 bases from J, with 19 bases in between. Germline V CDR1 and CDR2: SGHTA, FQGTGA. The CDR3 length is 15 residues. Here the CDR3 reads CASSLRVSGVDTQYF. The DNA of the CDR3 is TGTGCCAGCAGTCTACGGGTCTCGGGAGTGGATACGCAGTATTTT.

The chain joins TRBV9 to TRBJ2-5; TRBD1 aligns across 7 bases. V lost 3 bases to trimming and J lost 0 bases; unmatched junction nucleotides: 8. CDR1 SGDLS and CDR2 YYNGEE come from the germline V gene. The CDR3 is made up of 16 amino acids. CDR3 residues: CASSAGTAKYQETQYF. The CDR3 nucleotides read TGTGCCAGCAGCGCGGGGACAGCGAAGTACCAAGAGACCCAGTACTTC.

This clonotype was observed a few times. The chain recombines TRBV5-1 with TRBJ1-4; no definite D call. Trimming pared 5 bases from V and 0 bases from J, leaving 11 bases between. This CDR3 comprises 15 residues. CDR1 and CDR2 from the germline V gene are SGHRS and YFSETQ. The CDR3 region is CASRREAATNEKLFF. CDR3 DNA: TGCGCCAGCAGGCGGGAGGCAGCAACTAATGAAAAACTGTTTTTT.

At least ten counts were recorded for this clonotype. The rearrangement links TRBV5-4 to TRBJ2-5, with 7 bases matching TRBD1. CDR3 length: 17 residues. The trim removed 2 bases at V and 4 bases at J, leaving 14 bases unmatched. Germline CDR1 reads SGHNT; CDR2 reads YYREEE (reference sequence). CDR3 region: CASSFLPGQKVGETQYF. The CDR3 nucleotides are TGTGCCAGCAGCTTCCTCCCGGGACAGAAGGTCGGAGAGACCCAGTACTTC.

This chain connects TRBV20-1 to TRBJ1-1; a weak D match, TRBD1 (5 bases). The germline gives CDR1 DFQATT, CDR2 SNEGSKA (reference sequence). This CDR3 has 14 residues. The germline V and J ends were trimmed by 1 base and 3 bases, with 12 bases remaining between them. In DNA, the CDR3 is TGCAGTGCTAGAGGCTGGGGCAGGGACACTGAAGCTTTCTTT. It is translated as CSARGWGRDTEAFF.

This clonotype was detected a few times. The chain recombines TRBV20-1 with TRBJ2-7; TRBD2 matches 7 bases. V lost 5 bases and J lost 4; bases outside the gene matches: 8. Per the germline V gene, CDR1 is DFQATT and CDR2 is SNEGSKA (reference sequence). The CDR3 extends over 13 amino acids. The CDR3 DNA follows: TGCAGTGCTCGGGGGGAGAGGGTTTACGAGCAGTACTTC. This encodes CSARGERVYEQYF.

The sample holds many counts of this clonotype. V gene TRBV20-1 combines with J gene TRBJ2-1; 10 bases are shared with TRBD2. Germline trimming cut 7 bases from V and 0 bases from J; bases unmatched to any gene: 12. The germline gives CDR1 DFQATT, CDR2 SNEGSKA (reference sequence). The CDR3 has 17 amino acids. The CDR3 is CSVLGGSGGSSYNEQFF. As DNA, the CDR3 is TGCAGTGTCTTAGGGGGTAGCGGGGGGAGCTCCTACAATGAGCAGTTCTTC.

This clonotype has a count of ten or more. This chain uses TRBV7-9 with TRBJ2-7, with unresolved D. Germline V lookup: CDR1 SEHNR, CDR2 FQNEAQ (reference sequence). V gave up 2 bases and J gave up 7 bases, with 6 bases separating them. The CDR3 spans 11 residues. The CDR3 protein is CASSLSAEQYF. In nucleotides, the CDR3 is TGTGCCAGCAGCTTATCAGCAGAGCAGTACTTC.

At least ten counts were recorded for this clonotype. The chain combines TRBV11-2 with TRBJ2-1; 12 bases fit TRBD2. The CDR3 contains 18 residues. The germline V gene has CDR1 SGHAT and CDR2 FQNNGV. V was clipped by 1 base and J by 2 bases; unmatched bases: 6. CDR3 sequence (DNA): TGTGCCAGCAGCTTAGCCTTTGGACTAGCGGGGACCTACAATGAGCAGTTCTTC. It specifies CASSLAFGLAGTYNEQFF.

The chain employs TRBV6-2 or TRBV6-3 and TRBJ1-5; the D is unclear. The V gene's germline CDR1 is MNHEY and CDR2 SVGEGT. Deletions cut 2 bases from V and 11 bases from J, with 7 bases between. The CDR3 sequence is 11 residues long. Here the CDR3 reads CASSYGGAQHF. The CDR3, as DNA: TGTGCCAGCAGTTACGGTGGGGCCCAGCATTTT.

This clonotype was picked up many times. The chain couples TRBV28 to TRBJ2-7, with 11 bases aligning to TRBD2. The germline V gene has CDR1 MDHEN and CDR2 SYDVKM. The CDR3 runs to 14 residues. Trimming cost V 5 bases and J 3 bases; bases outside gene matches: 3. The CDR3 DNA sequence: TGTGCCAGCAGTAGTAGCGGGAGGGTCTACGAGCAGTACTTC. Its protein product is CASSSSGRVYEQYF.

This chain joins TRBV2 and TRBJ2-7, with D possibly being TRBD1 (6 bases). Germline V gene data show CDR1 as SNHLY and CDR2 as FYNNEI. The V end was cut by 7 bases, the J end by 0 bases, with 13 bases between. The CDR3 has 14 residues. The CDR3 loop is CASNRDTNSYEQYF. The DNA of the CDR3 is TGTGCCAGCAACCGGGACACCAACTCCTACGAGCAGTACTTC.

The J gene is TRBJ2-3, the V gene TRBV7-2, with 7 bases aligning to TRBD1. Germline CDR1 and CDR2: SGHTA and FQGNSA. J was trimmed by 6 bases and V by 5 bases; bases with no gene match: 5. CDR3 length: 13 residues. As DNA, the CDR3 is TGTGCCAGCAGCCCGGGACAGCCCGATACGCAGTATTTT. Residues: CASSPGQPDTQYF.

The V gene is TRBV5-1, the J gene TRBJ2-7; D not resolved. In germline, CDR1 is SGHRS, CDR2 YFSETQ. With 0 bases removed from V and 0 bases from J, the gap between germline ends came to 10 bases. This CDR3 has 15 amino acids. For the CDR3, the DNA is TGCGCCAGCAGCTTGGTAGCCGTCAGCTCCTACGAGCAGTACTTC. The encoded protein is CASSLVAVSSYEQYF.

This sequence joins TRBV4-1 and TRBJ1-1; TRBD1 might be the D (5 bases). Trimming cost V 0 bases and J 0 bases, with 8 bases left between them. The germline gives CDR1 MGHRA, CDR2 YSYEKL. This CDR3 comprises 15 residues. The CDR3 nucleotides are TGCGCCAGCAGCCAAGAGGGCAGGGTGAACACTGAAGCTTTCTTT. The encoded protein is CASSQEGRVNTEAFF.

This clonotype occurred many times. For the CDR3, the DNA is TGCGCCAGCAGTGAGAACCGGGGGGGTTCCAAAAACATTCAGTACTTC. This encodes CASSENRGGSKNIQYF. The rearrangement links TRBV10-1 to TRBJ2-4, with 8 positions matching TRBD2. CDR1 is WNHNN and CDR2 is SYGVQD in the germline V gene (reference sequence). The CDR3 is 16 amino acids. The ends lost 2 bases at V and 2 bases at J; junction bases unmatched: 5.